One and the same sample provided the 23 T cell receptor beta chains below, sequenced in a study of blood T cells in healthy people across ages. A J-beta primer mix and a sample-barcoded 5' primer were used in a second PCR of roughly 6 to 11 cycles. A single record per CDR3 protein comes from TCRdb applying MiXCR to the 5' RACE reads. The sample has a few hundred thousand distinct CDR3 sequences, roughly half seen once. The material sequenced was blood. Receptor source: a man between 60 and 70 years old in good health.

This clonotype has just a few counts. The chain links TRBV9 to TRBJ2-7; 9 nucleotides match TRBD1. The CDR3 is made up of 14 amino acids. After removal of 4 bases from V and 7 bases from J, the junction contained 9 bases not matched to a gene. Germline V gene data show CDR1 as SGDLS and CDR2 as YYNGEE. CDR3 amino acids: CASSTRGQGTEQYF. The CDR3 DNA reads as TGTGCCAGCAGCACCAGGGGACAGGGCACTGAGCAGTACTTC.

This chain joins TRBV6-5 and TRBJ2-7, with 8 nucleotides matching TRBD1. The CDR3 has 13 residues. V trimming: 6 bases; J trimming: 7 bases; junction bases outside the gene matches: 8. Germline loops: CDR1 MNHEY, CDR2 SVGAGI. The CDR3 is CASSQDRVREQYF. The CDR3 nucleotides are TGTGCCAGCAGCCAGGACAGGGTAAGGGAGCAGTACTTC.

The chain couples TRBV11-3 to TRBJ2-3; 11 bases align to TRBD2. Germline CDR1 is SGHNT and CDR2 is YENEEA. V shed 5 bases and J 2 bases; nucleotides not matched to a gene: 6. This CDR3 region has 16 residues. The CDR3 DNA is TGTGCCAGCAGCCTTGGGACTAGCGGTACCACAGATACGCAGTATTTT. Translated, it gives CASSLGTSGTTDTQYF. Full variable domain (missing parts from reference TRBV11-3 and TRBJ2-3): EAGVVQSPRYKIIEKKQPVAFWCNPISGHNTLYWYLQNLGQGPELLIRYENEEAVDDSQLPKDRFSAERLKGVDSTLKIQPAELGDSAVYLCASSLGTSGTTDTQYFGPGTRLTVL.

This clonotype came up once. The chain uses TRBV20-1 and TRBJ1-2; the D is unclear. Germline-derived CDR1 and CDR2 are DFQATT and SNEGSKA (reference sequence). The CDR3 sequence is 12 residues long. The CDR3 is CSAQSRTYGYTF. CDR3 in DNA: TGCAGCGCTCAGAGCCGGACTTATGGCTACACCTTC.

This clonotype was seen only a few times. This chain connects TRBV5-1 to TRBJ2-7; 8 bases match TRBD2. J was trimmed by 10 bases and V by 0 bases; bases with no gene match: 12. CDR3 length equals 15 residues. The germline V gene has CDR1 SGHRS and CDR2 YFSETQ. The CDR3 here is CASSLAPGLDTFQYF. The CDR3 bases are TGCGCCAGCAGCTTGGCCCCGGGACTAGATACATTTCAGTACTTC.

This rearrangement joins TRBV7-9 to TRBJ1-2; D is undetermined. The CDR3 runs 14 residues. The germline gives CDR1 SEHNR, CDR2 FQNEAQ (reference sequence). Deletions cut 5 bases from V and 5 bases from J, with 15 bases between. CDR3 region: CASSGQEDPYGYTF. In DNA, the CDR3 is TGTGCCAGCAGCGGGCAGGAGGATCCTTATGGCTACACCTTC.

The chain has TRBV7-2 and TRBJ1-6; D might be TRBD1 (6 bases). Trimming stripped 5 bases from V and 9 bases from J, with 17 bases between. This CDR3 spans 15 amino acids. Germline V CDR1 and CDR2: SGHTA, FQGNSA. CDR3 nucleotide sequence: TGTGCCAGCAGCGGGAATCGGGGGCCTGTTTCACCCCTCCACTTT. Amino acid sequence: CASSGNRGPVSPLHF. The entire variable domain, with the rest obtained from reference TRBV7-2 and TRBJ1-6, is as follows: GAGVSQSPSNKVTEKGKDVELRCDPISGHTALYWYRQSLGQGLEFLIYFQGNSAPDKSGLPSDRFSAERTGGSVSTLTIQRTQQEDSAVYLCASSGNRGPVSPLHFGNGTRLTVT.

The chain carries TRBV7-3 and TRBJ2-5; 8 bases align to TRBD1. This CDR3 comprises 14 residues. Germline V CDR1 and CDR2: SGHTA, FQGTGA. Trimming cost V 5 bases and J 1 base; bases outside gene matches: 3. CDR3 protein: CASSQTGGQETQYF. CDR3 bases: TGTGCCAGCAGCCAAACAGGGGGCCAAGAGACCCAGTACTTC. The variable domain in full, completed from reference TRBV7-3 and TRBJ2-5, reads GAGVSQTPSNKVTEKGKYVELRCDPISGHTALYWYRQSLGQGPEFLIYFQGTGAADDSGLPNDRFFAVRPEGSVSTLKIQRTERGDSAVYLCASSQTGGQETQYFGPGTRLLVL.

The chain is built from TRBV6-1 and TRBJ1-5; the D gene is possibly TRBD1 (6 bases). Per germline, CDR1 MNHNS and CDR2 SASEGT. The CDR3 consists of 16 residues. V was cut by 6 bases and J by 2 bases, with 17 bases left in between. The CDR3 DNA reads TGTGCCAGCAGCCCAGGTTGGGGGCGCGGCAATCAGCCCCAGCATTTT. Its protein is CASSPGWGRGNQPQHF.

This chain connects TRBV20-1 to TRBJ2-5; perhaps TRBD2 as D (5 bases). The germline V and J ends were trimmed by 3 bases and 2 bases, with 10 bases remaining between them. In germline, CDR1 is DFQATT, CDR2 SNEGSKA (reference sequence). CDR3 size: 13 residues. CDR3 residues: CSASLREQETQYF. The CDR3 bases are TGCAGTGCTAGTCTCCGGGAACAAGAGACCCAGTACTTC.

The genes are TRBV3-1 and TRBJ1-2, with 12 bases identical to TRBD1. This CDR3 region has 16 residues. V lost 1 base and J lost 6; bases outside the gene matches: 6. CDR1 is LGHDT, CDR2 YNNKEL, per germline (reference sequence). CDR3 in DNA: TGTGCCAGCAGCCAAGGCCCGGGACAGGGGGCGAATGGCTACACCTTC. Encoded protein: CASSQGPGQGANGYTF.

This chain connects TRBV4-1 to TRBJ1-2; D is ambiguous. V gave up 1 base and J gave up 3 bases, with 15 bases separating them. In germline, CDR1 is MGHRA, CDR2 YSYEKL. CDR3 length: 16 residues. The CDR3, as DNA: TGCGCCAGCAGCCAAGTCCCGGGCGGGGTCGACTATGGCTACACCTTC. This encodes CASSQVPGGVDYGYTF.

To note about this clonotype: A much larger clone differs by one base, so this may be a read error. This chain connects TRBV20-1 to TRBJ2-7, with 8 nucleotides matching TRBD2. The CDR3 covers 17 residues. Germline CDR1 and CDR2: DFQATT and SNEGSKA (reference sequence). Trimming at V came to 0 bases and at J to 7 bases, leaving 17 bases not matched to a gene. This CDR3 reads CSARDLKMAGGPNEQYF. In DNA, the CDR3 is TGCAGTGCTAGAGATTTAAAAATGGCGGGAGGTCCCAATGAGCAGTACTTC.

The J gene is TRBJ2-7, the V gene TRBV2; the match to TRBD1 covers 7 bases. Germline V gene lookup returns CDR1 SNHLY and CDR2 FYNNEI. The V and J ends lost 6 bases and 3 bases, in that order; junction bases with no gene match: 5. The CDR3 spans 13 residues. CDR3 sequence: CASRGQRLYEQYF. The DNA of the CDR3 is TGTGCCAGCAGGGGACAGAGGCTCTACGAGCAGTACTTC.

The J gene is TRBJ2-1, the V gene TRBV21-1. TRBV21-1 is annotated as a pseudogene. CDR3 length equals 18 residues. The CDR3 here is CASSKDISRQRSYNEQFF. The CDR3, as DNA: TGTGCCAGCAGCAAAGATATATCGAGACAGAGGTCCTACAATGAGCAGTTCTTC.

The J gene is TRBJ2-3, the V gene TRBV20-1, with 10 bases identical to TRBD2. Germline-derived CDR1 and CDR2 are DFQATT and SNEGSKA (reference sequence). V gave up 1 base and J gave up 4 bases; unmatched junction bases: 5. The CDR3 length is 15 residues. CDR3 coding DNA: TGCAGTGCTAGAGTTCCAGCGGGAGGGTCAGATACGCAGTATTTT. This gives the protein CSARVPAGGSDTQYF.

The chain recombines TRBV11-1 with TRBJ2-7; D unresolved. The CDR3 is made up of 13 amino acids. The V end was cut by 5 bases, the J end by 7 bases, with 15 bases between. The germline gives CDR1 SGHAT, CDR2 FQDESV (reference sequence). The CDR3 sequence is CASSGPTYNEQYF. The CDR3 DNA follows: TGTGCCAGCAGCGGCCCTACCTACAATGAGCAGTACTTC.

V and J are TRBV20-1 and TRBJ1-5; 7 bases map to TRBD1. The germline V gene has CDR1 DFQATT and CDR2 SNEGSKA (reference sequence). The trim removed 6 bases at V and 0 bases at J, leaving 5 bases unmatched. This CDR3 contains 14 residues. CDR3: CSARQGISNQPQHF. CDR3 sequence (DNA): TGCAGTGCAAGACAGGGAATTAGCAATCAGCCCCAGCATTTT.

The table lists this clonotype with a few counts. V is TRBV11-2 and J is TRBJ2-7; possibly TRBD2 for D (6 bases). The germline V and J ends were trimmed by 5 bases and 2 bases, with 13 bases remaining between them. The germline CDR1 and CDR2 sequences are SGHAT and FQNNGV. The CDR3 contains 14 residues. The CDR3 loop reads CASSPGLSTYEQYF. CDR3 DNA sequence: TGTGCCAGCAGCCCGGGACTCAGCACCTACGAGCAGTACTTC.

This clonotype came up a few times. V is TRBV20-1 and J is TRBJ2-4; D is uncertain. Per the germline V gene, CDR1 is DFQATT and CDR2 is SNEGSKA (reference sequence). The CDR3 length is 11 residues. Trimming pared 0 bases from V and 11 bases from J, leaving 8 bases between. The CDR3 here is CSARDGSVQYF. The CDR3 DNA reads TGCAGTGCTAGAGATGGTAGTGTTCAGTACTTC.

This clonotype showed up many times. This chain links TRBV10-1 with TRBJ2-7, with 9 positions matching TRBD1. The CDR3 consists of 18 residues. Germline loops: CDR1 WNHNN, CDR2 SYGVQD (reference sequence). After removal of 2 bases from V and 4 bases from J, the junction contained 15 bases not matched to a gene. As DNA, the CDR3 is TGCGCCAGCAGTGAGCACAACCCGGGACAGGGATATGGGTACGAGCAGTACTTC. Protein: CASSEHNPGQGYGYEQYF.

This clonotype has more than one count but fewer than ten. The rearrangement uses TRBV7-9 and TRBJ2-1; 7 bases are shared with TRBD1. CDR1 is SEHNR and CDR2 is FQNEAQ in the germline V gene (reference sequence). The CDR3 contains 15 residues. V shed 4 bases and J 8 bases; nucleotides not matched to a gene: 11. CDR3 coding DNA: TGTGCCAGCAGCTCTTGGGCGAGGGGGCATGATGAGCAGTTCTTC. Protein product: CASSSWARGHDEQFF.

This clonotype came up a few times. This chain uses TRBV7-3 with TRBJ2-3, with D maybe TRBD1 (5 bases). Germline CDR1 reads SGHTA; CDR2 reads FQGTGA. Between the trimmed V and J ends, which lost 5 bases and 1 base, there was a span of 7 bases. The length of the CDR3 is 13 residues. CDR3 sequence: CASSTTGTDTQYF. As DNA, the CDR3 is TGTGCCAGCAGCACGACAGGCACAGATACGCAGTATTTT.